The count of the clone carrying this T cell receptor (beta chain) is one. Its target is unknown. This sample stems from a study of T cells in localized non-small cell lung cancer. Whole-study findings and limits: Uninvolved adjacent lung showed the highest T cell clonality, exceeding tumor. Within adjacent lung there appeared a median around 55 of the top 100 tumor clones. It remains possible that heterogeneity exists, since only one tumor region was sequenced. Blood T cell density predicted longer survival; adjacent-lung clonality, shorter.

Losses at the gene ends were 3 bases for V and 4 bases for J; bases not matched to a gene: 5. Germline V gives CDR1 SGHAT, CDR2 FQNNGV. The CDR3 length is 14 residues. Libraries were prepared by immunoSEQ multiplex PCR; TCRdb keeps only in-frame clonotypes and omits some of them. The data contain 15,000 or so clones, about 91% of them singletons. The sequence came from a female donor over 55 with stage III squamous cell lung carcinoma. V is TRBV11-2 and J is TRBJ2-7; 8 nucleotides match TRBD1. The input for sequencing was peripheral blood, taken before any cancer treatment. Here the CDR3 DNA reads TGTGCCAGCAGCTTCGGACAGGGATGGTACGAGCAGTACTTC. Its translation: CASSFGQGWYEQYF.